This passage covers 4 T cell receptor beta chains from one sample sequenced in a study of tumour-infiltrating T cells in Burkitt lymphoma. The repertoire was sequenced with immunoSEQ multiplex PCR; TCRdb's copy has only in-frame clones and lacks some. The sample has over 2,000 clones; roughly 16% are singletons. Sequenced material: tumor tissue from a relapse. All receptors derive from a human donor with relapsed Burkitt lymphoma.

V gene TRBV23-1 combines with J gene TRBJ2-4, with a possible D match to TRBD2 (6 bases). TRBV23-1 is annotated as an ORF whose role is uncertain. The CDR3 has 17 residues. V lost 4 bases to trimming and J lost 6 bases, with 22 bases between them. CDR3 DNA: TGCGCCAGCAGTCTGTGCGGGACTCCCATCAGTGGAAACATTCAGTACTTC. Protein sequence: CASSLCGTPISGNIQYF.

This chain connects TRBV28 to TRBJ1-1; TRBD1 matches 10 bases. The CDR3 runs 16 residues. Germline V gene sequence: CDR1 MDHEN, CDR2 SYDVKM. Trimming took 6 bases from V and 0 from J; bases not matched to a gene: 7. CDR3 nucleotide sequence: TGTGCCAGCAGGAAGCCGGGACAGGGGATGAACACTGAAGCTTTCTTT. It encodes CASRKPGQGMNTEAFF.

The chain uses TRBV28 and TRBJ2-7; D is perhaps TRBD1 or TRBD2 (5 bases each). V lost 4 bases and J lost 3, with 10 bases in between. The CDR3 is 13 residues long. Germline V CDR1 and CDR2: MDHEN, SYDVKM. The CDR3 protein is CASSSGGSYEQYF. CDR3 in DNA: TGTGCCAGCAGTTCTGGGGGAAGCTACGAGCAGTACTTC.

The V and J genes are TRBV27 and TRBJ2-1, with D maybe TRBD2 (6 bases). Germline V CDR1 and CDR2: MNHEY, SMNVEV (reference sequence). The CDR3 spans 16 residues. Trimming shortened V by 6 bases and J by 3 bases, and 18 bases separated the two germline ends. The CDR3 DNA is TGTGCCAGCAGGCCCCGGGGAGGCGGAAACTACAATGAGCAGTTCTTC. This translates into CASRPRGGGNYNEQFF.